Below are 10 T cell receptor beta chains sequenced from a single sample in a study of shared clonotypes between healthy human individuals. Clones were sequenced by immunoSEQ multiplex PCR, and TCRdb holds only the in-frame ones, with some missing. The sample contains about 1.1 million clones, roughly 74% of which appear only once. The sample consisted of memory CD4+ T cells from PBMCs. Subset here: CD45RA-negative fraction. The receptors were gathered from a man aged 18 to 29 in good health. Some clones in this sample may be carry-over from other donors' samples.

V and J are TRBV9 and TRBJ2-7; TRBD1 matches at 12 bases. Trimming removed 4 bases from V and 7 bases from J; junction bases left unmatched: 12. The CDR3 contains 16 residues. Germline V gene data show CDR1 as SGDLS and CDR2 as YYNGEE. In DNA, the CDR3 is TGTGCCAGCAGCTCTTACTCGGGACAGGGGGCGGAAGAGCAGTACTTC. It codes for CASSSYSGQGAEEQYF.

This clone has just a few counts. The rearrangement joins TRBV7-2 to TRBJ2-1, with TRBD2 identical over 12 bases. The V segment lost 5 bases and the J segment 8 bases; nucleotides outside the gene matches: 10. Germline CDR1 reads SGHTA; CDR2 reads FQGNSA. This CDR3 region has 16 residues. CDR3 sequence: CASSQRLAGAADEQFF. CDR3 nucleotides: TGTGCCAGCAGCCAACGACTAGCGGGAGCCGCAGATGAGCAGTTCTTC.

The chain joins TRBV4-2 to TRBJ2-1; the D gene is possibly TRBD2 (5 bases). V lost 0 bases and J lost 2, with 17 bases in between. This CDR3 contains 18 residues. Looked up from germline, CDR1 is LGHNA and CDR2 is YNFKEQ. CDR3 protein: CASSQDPGTTSPYNEQFF. As DNA, the CDR3 is TGTGCCAGCAGCCAAGATCCGGGAACTACTTCCCCCTACAATGAGCAGTTCTTC.

This clone is a singleton in its sample. This sample includes further DNA sequences coding for the same CDR3. CDR3 sequence (DNA): TGCAGTGCTAGGAGCCCAAATGAGCAGTTCTTC. This translates into CSARSPNEQFF. The chain uses TRBV20-1 and TRBJ2-1; D ambiguous. V was trimmed by 3 bases and J by 7 bases, leaving 7 bases between them. This CDR3 is built from 11 residues. CDR1 is DFQATT, CDR2 SNEGSKA, per germline (reference sequence).

The V gene is TRBV5-6, the J gene TRBJ1-1; perhaps TRBD1 as D (5 bases). The CDR3 is made up of 15 amino acids. CDR1 and CDR2 from the germline V gene are SGHDT and YYEEEE. Trimming left V 2 bases short and J 1 base short, with 12 bases between. CDR3 region: CASSFGRTPNTEAFF. The CDR3 DNA is TGTGCCAGCAGCTTCGGTAGGACACCGAACACTGAAGCTTTCTTT. The full variable domain, with the rest looked up from reference TRBV5-6 and TRBJ1-1, is DAGVTQSPTHLIKTRGQQVTLRCSPKSGHDTVSWYQQALGQGPQFIFQYYEEEERQRGNFPDRFSGHQFPNYSSELNVNALLLGDSALYLCASSFGRTPNTEAFFGQGTRLTVV.

This clone was picked up a small number of times. This sequence joins TRBV6-1 and TRBJ1-5; unclear D gene. Per the germline V gene, CDR1 is MNHNS and CDR2 is SASEGT. The CDR3 covers 15 residues. The V end lost 7 bases, the J end lost 0 bases, and 13 bases lay between the germline ends. The CDR3 loop reads CASTSLSVSNQPQHF. The CDR3 coding sequence is TGTGCCAGCACCTCCTTGTCAGTTAGCAATCAGCCCCAGCATTTT.

This clone was seen once. This rearrangement joins TRBV10-3 to TRBJ2-1, with D possibly matching TRBD2 (6 bases). Germline V lookup: CDR1 ENHRY, CDR2 SYGVKD. Between the trimmed V and J ends, which lost 0 bases and 14 bases, there was a span of 20 bases. The CDR3 extends over 15 amino acids. CDR3 region: CAISESGSTPGEKFF. In DNA, the CDR3 is TGTGCCATCAGTGAGTCGGGCTCCACGCCGGGGGAAAAGTTCTTC.

The chain employs TRBV9 and TRBJ2-5; possibly TRBD1 for D (6 bases). The germline V and J ends were trimmed by 0 bases and 2 bases, with 8 bases remaining between them. This CDR3 is built from 14 residues. Germline V gene sequence: CDR1 SGDLS, CDR2 YYNGEE. This chain's CDR3 is CASSVGDTQETQYF. CDR3 nucleotides: TGTGCCAGCAGCGTAGGGGACACTCAAGAGACCCAGTACTTC. The whole variable domain, filled in from reference TRBV9 and TRBJ2-5, reads DSGVTQTPKHLITATGQRVTLRCSPRSGDLSVYWYQQSLDQGLQFLIQYYNGEERAKGNILERFSAQQFPDLHSELNLSSLELGDSALYFCASSVGDTQETQYFGPGTRLLVL.

The rearrangement uses TRBV2 and TRBJ2-1, with D perhaps matching TRBD2 (6 bases). Trimming left V 6 bases short and J 6 bases short, with 18 bases between. Germline loops: CDR1 SNHLY, CDR2 FYNNEI. CDR3 size: 15 residues. The CDR3 here is CASSLEGQGGNEQFF. In DNA, the CDR3 is TGTGCCAGCAGCCTGGAAGGTCAGGGAGGCAATGAGCAGTTCTTC.

To note about this clone: The same CDR3 can be traced to other DNA sequences in this sample. J is TRBJ1-5 and V is TRBV5-1; TRBD1 agrees at 10 bases. The CDR3 has 14 residues. Per the germline V gene, CDR1 is SGHRS and CDR2 is YFSETQ. Losses at the gene ends were 4 bases for V and 4 bases for J; bases not matched to a gene: 2. The CDR3, as DNA: TGCGCCAGCAGCGCGGGACAGGGGAATCAGCCCCAGCATTTT. This gives the protein CASSAGQGNQPQHF.